The sequence of this T cell receptor (beta chain) was determined in a study of cytomegalovirus exposure and HLA in healthy donors. Use of 60 Vbeta and 13 Jbeta primers characterized the PCR. Assay used: immunoSEQ multiplex PCR; TCRdb lists only in-frame clones, some missing. Seen here are some 130,000 clones, about four fifths observed once, and the top ten hold under 4.5%. General study findings and limits: Many donors shared some public TCRs, even though most TCR sequences were rare. Information on immune exposure was restricted to one variable (CMV serostatus).

Germline CDR1 reads SGHTA; CDR2 reads FQGNSA. CDR3 length: 12 amino acids. Trimming shortened V by 1 base and J by 3 bases, and 3 bases separated the two germline ends. In regard to this clone: Its antigen is currently unknown.

The chain recombines TRBV7-2 with TRBJ1-2; the D is unclear. The source material was PBMCs. This TCR derives from a woman between 40 and 55 years old in good health and CMV-seronegative. The CDR3 here is CASSLVYYGYTF. The DNA for the CDR3 is TGTGCCAGCAGCTTAGTCTACTATGGCTACACCTTC. Variable domain in full (rest from reference TRBV7-2 and TRBJ1-2): GAGVSQSPSNKVTEKGKDVELRCDPISGHTALYWYRQSLGQGLEFLIYFQGNSAPDKSGLPSDRFSAERTGGSVSTLTIQRTQQEDSAVYLCASSLVYYGYTFGSGTRLTVV.